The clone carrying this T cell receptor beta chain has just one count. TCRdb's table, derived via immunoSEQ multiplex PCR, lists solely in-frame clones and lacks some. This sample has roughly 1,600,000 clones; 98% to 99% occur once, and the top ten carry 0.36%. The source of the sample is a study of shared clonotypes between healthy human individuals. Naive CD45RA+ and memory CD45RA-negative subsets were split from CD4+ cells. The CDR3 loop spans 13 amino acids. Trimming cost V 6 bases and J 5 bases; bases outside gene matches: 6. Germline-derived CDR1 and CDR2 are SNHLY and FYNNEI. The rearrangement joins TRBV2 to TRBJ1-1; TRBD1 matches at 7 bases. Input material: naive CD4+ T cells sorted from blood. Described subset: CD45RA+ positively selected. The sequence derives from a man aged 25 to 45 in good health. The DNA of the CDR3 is TGTGCCAGCAGATACACAGGGGAGACTGAAGCTTTCTTT. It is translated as CASRYTGETEAFF.